This T cell receptor beta chain was sequenced during a study of blood T cell repertoires in COVID-19. Generated by immunoSEQ multiplex PCR, the TCRdb table keeps only in-frame clones and is missing some. Of 200,000 or so clones listed, approximately 84% are singletons. This clone was seen a few times. This CDR3 region has 14 residues. Deletions cut 1 base from V and 8 bases from J, with 15 bases between. CDR1 is GTSNPN and CDR2 is SVGIG in the germline V gene (reference sequence). The sequence came from a human donor with acute or convalescent COVID-19. The donor label of this sample is uncertain. This rearrangement joins TRBV30 to TRBJ1-5; D unresolved. Sequenced input: peripheral blood. CDR3 bases: TGTGCCTGGAGTGACCGACGGGTAATTGAGCCCCAGCATTTT. Translated, it gives CAWSDRRVIEPQHF.